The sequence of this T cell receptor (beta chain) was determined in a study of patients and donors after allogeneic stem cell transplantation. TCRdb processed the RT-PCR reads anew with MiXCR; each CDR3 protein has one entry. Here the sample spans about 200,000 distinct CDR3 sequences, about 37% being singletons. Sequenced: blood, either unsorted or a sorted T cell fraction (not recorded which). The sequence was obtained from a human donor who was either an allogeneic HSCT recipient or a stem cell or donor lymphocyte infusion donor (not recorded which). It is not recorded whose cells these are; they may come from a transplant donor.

Here the CDR3 reads CGGRGVIDTQYF. The DNA for the CDR3 is TGCGGTGGACGGGGGGTGATAGATACGCAGTATTTT. V is TRBV29-1 and J is TRBJ2-3; 7 nucleotides line up with TRBD2. Per germline, CDR1 SQVTM and CDR2 ANQGSEA. This CDR3 has 12 amino acids.